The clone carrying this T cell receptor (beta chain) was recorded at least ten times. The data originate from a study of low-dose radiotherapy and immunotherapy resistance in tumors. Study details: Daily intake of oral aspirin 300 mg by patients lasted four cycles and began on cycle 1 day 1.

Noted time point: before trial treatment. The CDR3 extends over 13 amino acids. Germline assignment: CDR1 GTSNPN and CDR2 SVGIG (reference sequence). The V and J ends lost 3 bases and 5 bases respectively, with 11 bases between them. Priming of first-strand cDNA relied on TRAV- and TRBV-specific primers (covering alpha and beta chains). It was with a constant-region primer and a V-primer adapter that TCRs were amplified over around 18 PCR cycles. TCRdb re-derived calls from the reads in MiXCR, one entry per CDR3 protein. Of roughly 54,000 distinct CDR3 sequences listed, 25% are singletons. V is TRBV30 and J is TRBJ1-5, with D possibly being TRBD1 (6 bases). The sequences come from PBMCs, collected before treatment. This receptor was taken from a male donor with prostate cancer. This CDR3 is CAWSDGGHQPQHF. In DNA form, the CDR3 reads TGTGCCTGGAGCGATGGGGGGCATCAGCCCCAGCATTTT. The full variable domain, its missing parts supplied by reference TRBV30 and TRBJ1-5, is SQTIHQWPATLVQPVGSPLSLECTVEGTSNPNLYWYRQAAGRGLQLLFYSVGIGQISSEVPQNLSASRPQDRQFILSSKKLLLSDSGFYLCAWSDGGHQPQHFGDGTRLSIL.